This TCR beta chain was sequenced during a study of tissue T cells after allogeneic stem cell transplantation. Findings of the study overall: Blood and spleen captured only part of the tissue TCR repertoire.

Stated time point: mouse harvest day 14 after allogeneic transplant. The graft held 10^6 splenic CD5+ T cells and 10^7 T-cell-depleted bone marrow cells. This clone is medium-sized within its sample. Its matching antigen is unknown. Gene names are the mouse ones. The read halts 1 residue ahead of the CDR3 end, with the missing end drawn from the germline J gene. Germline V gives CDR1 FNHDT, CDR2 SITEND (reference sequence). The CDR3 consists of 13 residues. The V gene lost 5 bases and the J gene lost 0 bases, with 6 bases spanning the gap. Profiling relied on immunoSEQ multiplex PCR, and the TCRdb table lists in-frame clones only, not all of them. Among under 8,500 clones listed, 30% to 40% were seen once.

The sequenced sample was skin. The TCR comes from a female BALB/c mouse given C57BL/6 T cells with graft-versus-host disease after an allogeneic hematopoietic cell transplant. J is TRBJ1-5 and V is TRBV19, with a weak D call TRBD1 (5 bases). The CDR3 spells CASRGLNNQAPLF. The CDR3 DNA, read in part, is TGTGCCAGCAGGGGACTTAACAACCAGGCTCCGCTT.